The present TCR beta chain was sequenced within a study of persistence of HIV-infected CD4 T cells. The study's findings and limits: CMV- and Gag-responding cells had lower TCRbeta richness than CD3/CD28-responding cells.

The CDR3 is 16 residues long. V was shortened by 3 bases and J by 0 bases, with 12 bases between the two germline ends. Germline assignment: CDR1 SNHLY and CDR2 FYNNEI. The libraries were made with immunoSEQ version 4 in survey mode. Clones were sequenced by immunoSEQ multiplex PCR, and TCRdb holds only the in-frame ones, with some missing. The data show 35,000 to 45,000 clones, approximately 84% seen once. Points on this clone: The antigen remains unidentified.

Cells were stimulated with CMV-infected fibroblast lysates at roughly 10 ug/mL. CD40L-negative CD69-negative CD45RO-high memory CD4+ T cells were sorted as populations depleted of antigen-responding cells. This chain links TRBV2 with TRBJ1-3; D is possibly TRBD1 (5 bases). The source is an adult man with HIV who was CMV-seropositive. Specimen: CD4+ T cells sorted from PBMCs after roughly 18-hour stimulation, collected from a patient who received antiretroviral therapy. The CDR3: CASSEQGAPSGNTIYF. CDR3 nucleotides: TGTGCCAGCAGTGAGCAAGGGGCCCCCTCTGGAAACACCATATATTTT.